These 12 T cell receptor beta chains share one sample of origin, sequenced in a study of T cell responses to AZD1222 COVID-19 vaccine. Sequencing was performed with immunoSEQ multiplex PCR; in TCRdb, only in-frame clones are kept and a portion is missing. The sample shows about 170,000 clones, 80% to 95% of them seen only once. The sample consisted of peripheral blood, taken on day 0 of AZD1222 vaccination. Receptors were obtained from an adult in good health.

The chain links TRBV6-1 to TRBJ1-6, with no clear D. V lost 0 bases to trimming and J lost 8 bases, with 14 bases between them. CDR3 length equals 16 residues. Germline V CDR1 and CDR2: MNHNS, SASEGT. The CDR3 reads CASSEAPGGLHSPLHF. In nucleotides, the CDR3 is TGTGCCAGCAGTGAAGCGCCAGGAGGTCTGCATTCACCCCTCCACTTT.

The V gene is TRBV19, the J gene TRBJ1-1; D call uncertain. Per the germline V gene, CDR1 is LNHDA and CDR2 is SQIVND (reference sequence). The V gene lost 4 bases and the J gene lost 4 bases, with 16 bases spanning the gap. There are 15 residues in the CDR3. CDR3 DNA sequence: TGTGCCAGTAGTAGGGAGAGGACCGTTATCACTGAAGCTTTCTTT. Translated, it gives CASSRERTVITEAFF.

The chain joins TRBV4-1 to TRBJ2-1, with TRBD2 identical over 11 bases. Germline V CDR1 and CDR2: MGHRA, YSYEKL. CDR3 length: 15 amino acids. The junction had 1 base not matched to a gene; V was cut back by 1 base and J by 5 bases. Here the CDR3 DNA reads TGCGCCAGCAGCCAAGGTAGCGGGGGGGACAATGAGCAGTTCTTC. Its protein is CASSQGSGGDNEQFF.

Comments on this clone: Within the sample, other DNA sequences also encode this same CDR3. The chain recombines TRBV11-2 with TRBJ2-7; possibly TRBD2 for D (5 bases). CDR1 is SGHAT, CDR2 FQNNGV, per germline. CDR3 length equals 14 residues. Trimming removed 1 base from V and 1 base from J, with 8 bases in between. As DNA, the CDR3 is TGTGCCAGCAGCTTAGGGCCGGGATCCTACGAGCAGTACTTC. Translated, it gives CASSLGPGSYEQYF. Looking up the rest from reference TRBV11-2 and TRBJ2-7 gives the full variable domain: EAGVAQSPRYKIIEKRQSVAFWCNPISGHATLYWYQQILGQGPKLLIQFQNNGVVDDSQLPKDRFSAERLKGVDSTLKIQPAKLEDSAVYLCASSLGPGSYEQYFGPGTRLTVT.

The chain links TRBV4-1 to TRBJ2-1; D perhaps matches TRBD1 (6 bases). In germline, CDR1 is MGHRA, CDR2 YSYEKL. Deletions cut 1 base from V and 5 bases from J, with 15 bases between. CDR3 length equals 16 residues. The CDR3 DNA follows: TGCGCCAGCAGCCAAGTAAGGTTGGGACAAGACAATGAGCAGTTCTTC. As protein: CASSQVRLGQDNEQFF.

J is TRBJ2-5 and V is TRBV7-9, with 12 bases matching TRBD2. The length of the CDR3 is 14 residues. J gave up 5 bases and V 2 bases, and 0 bases lay outside the gene matches. Germline loops: CDR1 SEHNR, CDR2 FQNEAQ (reference sequence). The CDR3 DNA sequence: TGTGCCAGCAGCTTAACTAGCGGGGGGGAGACCCAGTACTTC. Amino acids: CASSLTSGGETQYF.

The V and J genes are TRBV6-5 and TRBJ1-2, with D hard to call. The CDR3 contains 15 residues. Germline CDR1 is MNHEY and CDR2 is SVGAGI. V was cut by 4 bases and J by 0 bases, with 12 bases left in between. The CDR3 nucleotides read TGTGCCAGCAGTTTTGGACGGAAATCTAACTATGGCTACACCTTC. Its protein is CASSFGRKSNYGYTF.

V is TRBV5-1 and J is TRBJ2-1; D is possibly TRBD2 (6 bases). The CDR3 contains 16 residues. V was shortened by 4 bases and J by 3 bases, with 17 bases between the two germline ends. Germline V gives CDR1 SGHRS, CDR2 YFSETQ. CDR3 amino acids: CASSRDFTVGYNEQFF. For the CDR3, the DNA is TGCGCCAGCAGCCGGGACTTCACAGTCGGCTACAATGAGCAGTTCTTC.

This sequence joins TRBV4-2 and TRBJ2-7; a weak D match, TRBD2 (7 bases). V was clipped by 1 base and J by 5 bases, with 9 bases between them. From germline, CDR1 is LGHNA and CDR2 YNFKEQ. The CDR3 is made up of 13 amino acids. CDR3 nucleotide sequence: TGTGCCAGCAGCCAAGCGGGGGGCGACGAGCAGTACTTC. Its protein is CASSQAGGDEQYF.

The chain is built from TRBV3-1 (or the pseudogene TRBV3-2) and TRBJ1-2; TRBD1 aligns across 9 bases. The CDR3 totals 13 residues. Germline CDR1 reads LGHDT; CDR2 reads YNNKEL (reference sequence). V shed 4 bases, J shed 10 bases, and the junction held 7 bases outside the gene matches. CDR3 loop: CASSLFGTGFYTF. The CDR3 DNA reads as TGTGCCAGCAGCCTCTTTGGGACAGGGTTCTACACCTTC.

The genes are TRBV7-9 and TRBJ1-2; unclear D gene. The CDR3 is 11 amino acids. The germline V gene encodes CDR1 SEHNR and CDR2 FQNEAQ (reference sequence). Trimming took off 4 bases at V and 10 bases at J, with 10 bases between the two ends. This CDR3 is CASSSSIDYTF. The CDR3, as DNA: TGTGCCAGCAGCTCCTCCATCGACTACACCTTC. The complete variable domain, with remaining parts taken from reference TRBV7-9 and TRBJ1-2, reads DTGVSQNPRHKITKRGQNVTFRCDPISEHNRLYWYRQTLGQGPEFLTYFQNEAQLEKSRLLSDRFSAERPKGSFSTLEIQRTEQGDSAMYLCASSSSIDYTFGSGTRLTVV.

The chain recombines TRBV4-2 with TRBJ2-4, with 7 bases lining up with TRBD1. J gave up 1 base and V 0 bases, and 6 bases lay outside the gene matches. Per the germline V gene, CDR1 is LGHNA and CDR2 is YNFKEQ. The CDR3 runs to 17 residues. The CDR3 DNA follows: TGTGCCAGCAGCCAAGATGGAGCACAGGGGGCCAAAAACATTCAGTACTTC. Its protein product is CASSQDGAQGAKNIQYF.